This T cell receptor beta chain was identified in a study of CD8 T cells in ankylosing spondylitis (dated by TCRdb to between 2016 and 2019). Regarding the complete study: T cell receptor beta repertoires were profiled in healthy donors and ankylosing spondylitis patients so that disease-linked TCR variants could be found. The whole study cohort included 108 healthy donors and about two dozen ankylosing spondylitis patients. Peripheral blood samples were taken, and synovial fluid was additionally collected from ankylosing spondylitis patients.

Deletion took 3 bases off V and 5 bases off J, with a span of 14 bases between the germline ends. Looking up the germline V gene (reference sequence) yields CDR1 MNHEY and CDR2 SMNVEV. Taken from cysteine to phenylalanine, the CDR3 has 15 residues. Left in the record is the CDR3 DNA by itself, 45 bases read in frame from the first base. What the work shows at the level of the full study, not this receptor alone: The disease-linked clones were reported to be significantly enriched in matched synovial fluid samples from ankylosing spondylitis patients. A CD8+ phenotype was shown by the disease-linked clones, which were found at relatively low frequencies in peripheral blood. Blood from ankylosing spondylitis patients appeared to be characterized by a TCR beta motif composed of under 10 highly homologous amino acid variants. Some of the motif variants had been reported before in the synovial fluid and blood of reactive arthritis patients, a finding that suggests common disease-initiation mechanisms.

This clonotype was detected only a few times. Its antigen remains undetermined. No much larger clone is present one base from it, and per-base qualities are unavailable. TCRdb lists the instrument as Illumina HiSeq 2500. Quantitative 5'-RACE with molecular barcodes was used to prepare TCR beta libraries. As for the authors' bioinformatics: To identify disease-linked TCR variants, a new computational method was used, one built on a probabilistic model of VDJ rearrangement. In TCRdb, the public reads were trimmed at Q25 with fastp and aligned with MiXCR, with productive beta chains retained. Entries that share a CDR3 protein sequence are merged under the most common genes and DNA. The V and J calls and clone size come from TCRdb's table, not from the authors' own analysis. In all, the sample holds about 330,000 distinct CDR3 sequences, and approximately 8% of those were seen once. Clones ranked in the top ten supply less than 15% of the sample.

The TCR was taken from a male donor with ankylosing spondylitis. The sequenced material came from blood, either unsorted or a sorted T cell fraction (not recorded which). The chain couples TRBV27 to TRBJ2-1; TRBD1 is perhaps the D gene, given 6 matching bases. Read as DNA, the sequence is TGTGCCAGCAGTTTCCCCTCGACAGGCAACAATGAGCAGTTCTTC. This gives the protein CASSFPSTGNNEQFF.